The 31 T cell receptor beta chains below all came from one sample that was sequenced in a study of T-cell reconstitution after alpha-beta-depleted transplantation in children. TCRbeta library construction was performed incorporating unique molecular identifiers. A single record per CDR3 protein comes from TCRdb applying MiXCR to the PCR reads. Among 150,000 to 200,000 distinct CDR3 sequences listed, approximately 6.8% were seen once. The sample was PBMCs from the stem cell graft donor, taken from the stem cell graft. These receptors all come from a human donor who donated a stem cell graft to a child with Wiskott-Aldrich syndrome.

This clonotype appeared many times. J is TRBJ1-2 and V is TRBV3-1, with 9 bases that match TRBD1. The V gene end was trimmed by 2 bases and the J gene end by 7 bases; junction bases not matched to a gene: 5. CDR3 length equals 14 residues. Looked up from germline, CDR1 is LGHDT and CDR2 is YNNKEL (reference sequence). Here the CDR3 reads CASSQRDRVRGYTF. CDR3 in DNA: TGTGCCAGCAGCCAACGGGACAGGGTGCGTGGCTACACCTTC.

In this sample, this clonotype turned up a few times. V is TRBV11-2 and J is TRBJ1-5; D remains ambiguous. Trimming removed 1 base at V and 7 bases at J, with 11 bases between. Germline V gives CDR1 SGHAT, CDR2 FQNNGV. The length of the CDR3 is 14 residues. This CDR3 is CASSLGDPEQPQHF. In nucleotides, the CDR3 is TGTGCCAGCAGCTTAGGAGACCCTGAACAGCCCCAGCATTTT.

The CDR3 region has the DNA TGCAGTGCCGGTGGGGGGAAGACTGAAGCTTTCTTT. Residues: CSAGGGKTEAFF. The chain has TRBV20-1 and TRBJ1-1; D is perhaps TRBD1 (5 bases). Trimming removed 6 bases from V and 5 bases from J, with 13 bases in between. The CDR3 is 12 residues long. CDR1 is DFQATT and CDR2 is SNEGSKA in the germline V gene (reference sequence).

This clonotype came up a few times. The rearrangement uses TRBV4-3 and TRBJ2-1; D not certain. The V end was cut by 2 bases, the J end by 5 bases, with 10 bases between. The CDR3 contains 14 residues. Germline values: CDR1 LGHNA, CDR2 YSLEER. CDR3 in amino acids: CASSQQKSHNEQFF. The CDR3 coding sequence is TGCGCCAGCAGCCAACAGAAATCCCACAATGAGCAGTTCTTC.

Ten or more counts support this clonotype. The chain employs TRBV28 and TRBJ1-5; no firm D call. The germline gives CDR1 MDHEN, CDR2 SYDVKM. V was clipped by 6 bases and J by 2 bases, with 14 bases between them. The CDR3 has 15 residues. The CDR3 nucleotides read TGTGCCAGCAGCACTGGTGGGATTGGCAATCAGCCCCAGCATTTT. Its protein product is CASSTGGIGNQPQHF.

The chain combines TRBV2 with TRBJ1-1, with 7 bases that match TRBD1. The germline CDR1 and CDR2 sequences are SNHLY and FYNNEI. The CDR3 is made up of 11 amino acids. The trim removed 6 bases at V and 11 bases at J, leaving 6 bases unmatched. The chain's CDR3 is CASSRGASAFF. DNA for the CDR3: TGTGCCAGCAGCAGGGGGGCGAGCGCTTTCTTT.

The gene calls are TRBV3-1 and TRBJ2-3, with 8 nucleotides matching TRBD2. There are 17 residues in the CDR3. The V and J ends lost 3 bases and 2 bases, in that order; junction bases with no gene match: 10. Germline V gene lookup returns CDR1 LGHDT and CDR2 YNNKEL (reference sequence). CDR3 amino acids: CASSHRIRAGVTDTQYF. CDR3 in DNA: TGTGCCAGCAGCCATCGCATACGAGCGGGAGTCACAGATACGCAGTATTTT.

The chain carries TRBV7-2 and TRBJ1-1; D not certain. Trimming took off 5 bases at V and 4 bases at J, with 14 bases between the two ends. CDR3 size: 14 residues. Germline CDR1 SGHTA, CDR2 FQGNSA. CDR3 sequence reads: CASSPMWGGTEAFF. As DNA, the CDR3 is TGTGCCAGCAGCCCTATGTGGGGTGGCACTGAAGCTTTCTTT.

This clonotype came up many times. V usage is TRBV5-1 and J usage is TRBJ2-5, with 10 bases lining up with TRBD2. The CDR3 sequence is 15 residues long. V gave up 0 bases and J gave up 5 bases; unmatched junction bases: 4. Germline V gene lookup returns CDR1 SGHRS and CDR2 YFSETQ. DNA for the CDR3: TGCGCCAGCAGCTTGGAGCGGGGGGGCGAGGAGACCCAGTACTTC. Translated, it gives CASSLERGGEETQYF.

The genes are TRBV7-2 and TRBJ2-2; TRBD2 matches at 10 bases. V lost 2 bases to trimming and J lost 6 bases; unmatched junction nucleotides: 6. The CDR3 totals 16 residues. Per germline, CDR1 SGHTA and CDR2 FQGNSA. CDR3 region: CASSLPSGGVAGELFF. CDR3 coding DNA: TGTGCCAGCAGCTTACCAAGCGGGGGGGTAGCCGGGGAGCTGTTTTTT.

The CDR3 DNA follows: TGCAGCGACTGGGGCCTCTTAGGTGGGGGCACAGATACGCAGTATTTT. The encoded protein is CSDWGLLGGGTDTQYF. V gene TRBV20-1 combines with J gene TRBJ2-3; the D gene is possibly TRBD1 (5 bases). This CDR3 has 16 amino acids. Germline V gene data show CDR1 as DFQATT and CDR2 as SNEGSKA (reference sequence).

This clonotype was seen ten or more times. The J gene is TRBJ2-7, the V gene TRBV15; the D is unclear. This CDR3 is built from 12 residues. V dropped 0 bases and J dropped 3 bases, with 3 bases sitting between them. CDR1 LNHNV and CDR2 YYDKDF come from the germline V gene (reference sequence). Written as DNA, the CDR3 is TGTGCCACCAGCAGAGACCTCTACGAGCAGTACTTC. Translation gives CATSRDLYEQYF. The full variable domain, rest sourced from reference TRBV15 and TRBJ2-7, is DAMVIQNPRYQVTQFGKPVTLSCSQTLNHNVMYWYQQKSSQAPKLLFHYYDKDFNNEADTPDNFQSRRPNTSFCFLDIRSPGLGDTAMYLCATSRDLYEQYFGPGTRLTVT.

As regards this clonotype: A much larger clonotype is one base distant, so this may be a read error. The chain is built from TRBV20-1 and TRBJ2-3; TRBD1 matches 9 bases. Germline lookup yields CDR1 DFQATT and CDR2 SNEGSKA (reference sequence). The trim removed 4 bases at V and 5 bases at J, leaving 4 bases unmatched. The CDR3 contains 13 residues. CDR3 sequence reads: CSATQGALDTQYF. DNA for the CDR3: TGCAGTGCTACACAGGGGGCTTTAGATACGCAGTATTTT.

There are many counts of this clonotype. The V and J genes are TRBV5-1 and TRBJ1-4; D not resolved. The CDR3 is made up of 14 amino acids. Germline CDR1 is SGHRS and CDR2 is YFSETQ. Between the trimmed V and J ends, which lost 4 bases and 5 bases, there was a span of 12 bases. CDR3 coding DNA: TGCGCCAGCAGCCTCGGACCTCAAAATGAAAAACTGTTTTTT. It translates to CASSLGPQNEKLFF.

The chain employs TRBV19 and TRBJ2-4; no firm D call. The germline CDR1 and CDR2 sequences are LNHDA and SQIVND (reference sequence). This CDR3 has 12 residues. The V end lost 3 bases, the J end lost 6 bases, and 6 bases lay between the germline ends. The CDR3 loop reads CASSIPRNIQYF. As DNA, the CDR3 is TGTGCCAGTAGTATCCCCAGAAACATTCAGTACTTC. The full variable domain, with the rest looked up from reference TRBV19 and TRBJ2-4, is DGGITQSPKYLFRKEGQNVTLSCEQNLNHDAMYWYRQDPGQGLRLIYYSQIVNDFQKGDIAEGYSVSREKKESFPLTVTSAQKNPTAFYLCASSIPRNIQYFGAGTRLSVL.

This clonotype was detected many times. This sequence joins TRBV20-1 and TRBJ2-4, with 12 bases matching TRBD1. V was clipped by 0 bases and J by 1 base; unmatched bases: 7. CDR3 length: 18 amino acids. CDR1 is DFQATT, CDR2 SNEGSKA, per germline (reference sequence). Here the CDR3 reads CSAREEGGQGAAKNIQYF. The CDR3 DNA follows: TGCAGTGCTAGAGAGGAGGGGGGACAGGGGGCTGCCAAAAACATTCAGTACTTC.

The table lists this clonotype with many counts. This chain connects TRBV30 to TRBJ2-5, with TRBD2 matching 10 bases. Trimming took 2 bases from V and 5 from J; bases not matched to a gene: 2. Looked up from germline, CDR1 is GTSNPN and CDR2 is SVGIG (reference sequence). There are 13 residues in the CDR3. The DNA for the CDR3 is TGTGCCTGGAGTAGCGGGGGGGCGGAGACCCAGTACTTC. Encoded protein: CAWSSGGAETQYF. Combining the CDR3 with reference TRBV30 and TRBJ2-5 gives the whole variable domain SQTIHQWPATLVQPVGSPLSLECTVEGTSNPNLYWYRQAAGRGLQLLFYSVGIGQISSEVPQNLSASRPQDRQFILSSKKLLLSDSGFYLCAWSSGGAETQYFGPGTRLLVL.

This clonotype was observed at least ten times. V and J are TRBV5-1 and TRBJ2-7; TRBD2 might be the D (5 bases). V shed 0 bases and J shed 6 bases, with 10 bases lying between them. Germline-derived CDR1 and CDR2 are SGHRS and YFSETQ. The CDR3 extends over 13 amino acids. The CDR3 here is CASSLEGTSEQYF. CDR3 in DNA: TGCGCCAGCAGCTTGGAGGGCACTAGCGAGCAGTACTTC.

At least ten counts were recorded for this clonotype. The CDR3 sequence is CSARSRGPGAFF. CDR3 DNA: TGCAGTGCTAGATCACGGGGGCCGGGAGCTTTCTTT. V gene TRBV20-1 combines with J gene TRBJ1-1; tentatively, D is TRBD1 (6 bases). Trimming left V 2 bases short and J 10 bases short, with 14 bases between. CDR3 length: 12 amino acids. The germline CDR1 and CDR2 sequences are DFQATT and SNEGSKA (reference sequence).

This clonotype was found many times. This chain joins TRBV7-2 and TRBJ2-5; 7 nucleotides line up with TRBD2. The CDR3 loop spans 14 amino acids. J was trimmed by 2 bases and V by 1 base; bases with no gene match: 1. Germline-derived CDR1 and CDR2 are SGHTA and FQGNSA. The CDR3 bases are TGTGCCAGCAGCTTAGGGGGACTACAAGAGACCCAGTACTTC. This gives the protein CASSLGGLQETQYF.

This clonotype was seen many times. The chain employs TRBV20-1 and TRBJ2-5, with 10 bases matching TRBD2. J gave up 5 bases and V 2 bases, and 11 bases lay outside the gene matches. The CDR3 consists of 16 residues. The germline V gene encodes CDR1 DFQATT and CDR2 SNEGSKA (reference sequence). CDR3 amino acids: CSARPTGTSVEETQYF. DNA of the CDR3: TGCAGTGCTAGACCCACCGGGACTAGCGTTGAGGAGACCCAGTACTTC.

The rearrangement links TRBV6-1 to TRBJ2-3; 8 bases align to TRBD2. V gave up 11 bases and J gave up 0 bases; unmatched junction bases: 4. Per the germline V gene, CDR1 is MNHNS and CDR2 is SASEGT. This CDR3 contains 13 residues. CDR3 loop: CASREGSTDTQYF. The CDR3 DNA reads TGTGCCTCTCGGGAGGGGAGCACAGATACGCAGTATTTT.

This clonotype has a handful of counts. The V call is TRBV5-6, the J call TRBJ2-7; tentative D call: TRBD1 (6 bases). Germline CDR1 is SGHDT and CDR2 is YYEEEE. Deletions cut 2 bases from V and 0 bases from J, with 9 bases between. This CDR3 spans 14 amino acids. CDR3 residues: CASSFGQHSYEQYF. Here the CDR3 DNA reads TGTGCCAGCAGCTTCGGACAGCACTCCTACGAGCAGTACTTC.

This clonotype came up many times. V is TRBV2 and J is TRBJ2-1; a weak D match, TRBD1 (5 bases). Germline lookup yields CDR1 SNHLY and CDR2 FYNNEI. With 7 bases removed from V and 9 bases from J, the gap between germline ends came to 19 bases. The CDR3 runs 14 residues. The CDR3: CASTETVLVGEQFF. The CDR3 region has the DNA TGTGCCAGCACCGAGACAGTCCTTGTCGGTGAGCAGTTCTTC.

V usage is TRBV7-3 and J usage is TRBJ2-1; D is ambiguous. The CDR3 covers 15 residues. In germline, CDR1 is SGHTA, CDR2 FQGTGA. V was shortened by 0 bases and J by 0 bases, with 6 bases between the two germline ends. CDR3 amino acids: CASSLTPSSYNEQFF. For the CDR3, the DNA is TGTGCCAGCAGCTTAACACCGAGCTCCTACAATGAGCAGTTCTTC. Full variable domain (outside the CDR3, taken from reference TRBV7-3 and TRBJ2-1): GAGVSQTPSNKVTEKGKYVELRCDPISGHTALYWYRQSLGQGPEFLIYFQGTGAADDSGLPNDRFFAVRPEGSVSTLKIQRTERGDSAVYLCASSLTPSSYNEQFFGPGTRLTVL.

This clonotype was recorded at least ten times. This chain joins TRBV29-1 and TRBJ2-1; D is unclear. The CDR3 is made up of 12 amino acids. Trimming removed 2 bases at V and 6 bases at J, with 8 bases between. Germline-derived CDR1 and CDR2 are SQVTM and ANQGSEA. CDR3 loop: CSVERSFNEQFF. DNA for the CDR3: TGCAGCGTTGAACGAAGTTTCAATGAGCAGTTCTTC.

The sample holds many counts of this clonotype. This chain joins TRBV10-1 and TRBJ1-1, with D unclear. The CDR3 is 14 residues long. Germline CDR1 WNHNN, CDR2 SYGVQD (reference sequence). Trimming took off 1 base at V and 1 base at J, with 7 bases between the two ends. The CDR3 nucleotides read TGCGCCAGCAGTGAGTACAGAGAGAACACTGAAGCTTTCTTT. The encoded protein is CASSEYRENTEAFF.

This clonotype occurred many times. The CDR3 spells CASSLSGRARNEQFF. CDR3 nucleotides: TGTGCCAGCAGTCTTAGCGGGAGGGCTAGGAATGAGCAGTTCTTC. The chain carries TRBV6-2 or TRBV6-3 and TRBJ2-1, with TRBD2 matching over 11 bases. The CDR3 is 15 amino acids. After removal of 5 bases from V and 7 bases from J, the junction contained 7 bases not matched to a gene. Germline V lookup: CDR1 MNHEY, CDR2 SVGEGT.

This clonotype was recorded many times. The chain is built from TRBV7-9 and TRBJ2-7, with 7 nucleotides matching TRBD1. V lost 5 bases and J lost 4; bases outside the gene matches: 8. Germline V gene lookup returns CDR1 SEHNR and CDR2 FQNEAQ (reference sequence). The CDR3 covers 14 residues. The CDR3 DNA reads TGTGCCAGCAGCAGGTGGGACAGAAAATACGAGCAGTACTTC. It specifies CASSRWDRKYEQYF.

This clonotype was counted a few times. The J gene is TRBJ2-7, the V gene TRBV15; maybe TRBD1 (5 bases). The germline gives CDR1 LNHNV, CDR2 YYDKDF (reference sequence). The V gene lost 4 bases and the J gene lost 8 bases, with 12 bases spanning the gap. The length of the CDR3 is 12 residues. DNA for the CDR3: TGTGCCACCAGCATTAAGTCGGACAAGCAGTACTTC. It is translated as CATSIKSDKQYF.

The chain links TRBV2 to TRBJ1-5; TRBD1 is a possible D gene (6 bases). This CDR3 has 14 amino acids. Germline V gives CDR1 SNHLY, CDR2 FYNNEI. V lost 4 bases and J lost 0, with 7 bases in between. In DNA form, the CDR3 reads TGTGCCAGCAGTGGGACAGCTAGCAATCAGCCCCAGCATTTT. This encodes CASSGTASNQPQHF. Full variable domain (rest looked up from reference TRBV2 and TRBJ1-5): EPEVTQTPSHQVTQMGQEVILRCVPISNHLYFYWYRQILGQKVEFLVSFYNNEISEKSEIFDDQFSVERPDGSNFTLKIRSTKLEDSAMYFCASSGTASNQPQHFGDGTRLSIL.